This T cell receptor beta chain was sequenced during a study of spatial heterogeneity in lung cancer. Notes on the study in general: Intratumoral expanded alpha and beta TCR counts were found to track tumor mutation counts.

Via MiXCR, TCRdb re-called the 5' RACE reads, giving one row per CDR3 protein. The sample consists of approximately 8,000 distinct CDR3 sequences, around 8.4% of them appearing once. This clonotype has a count of ten or more. Its antigen is still unknown. The germline V gene encodes CDR1 MDHEN and CDR2 SYDVKM. The CDR3 spans 16 residues. V was clipped by 1 base and J by 2 bases; unmatched bases: 3. Indicated time point: sample taken at primary tumor resection. Without sorting, whole RNA was sequenced from tumor, nontumor lung or frozen PBMC. This TCR derives from a male donor with early-stage non-small cell lung cancer. Sequenced material: lung tumor tissue, taken at surgery. This chain links TRBV28 with TRBJ2-7; TRBD2 matches at 12 bases. The CDR3 protein is CASSLFGTSGPYEQYF. The DNA of the CDR3 is TGTGCCAGCAGTTTATTCGGGACTAGCGGGCCCTACGAGCAGTACTTC.